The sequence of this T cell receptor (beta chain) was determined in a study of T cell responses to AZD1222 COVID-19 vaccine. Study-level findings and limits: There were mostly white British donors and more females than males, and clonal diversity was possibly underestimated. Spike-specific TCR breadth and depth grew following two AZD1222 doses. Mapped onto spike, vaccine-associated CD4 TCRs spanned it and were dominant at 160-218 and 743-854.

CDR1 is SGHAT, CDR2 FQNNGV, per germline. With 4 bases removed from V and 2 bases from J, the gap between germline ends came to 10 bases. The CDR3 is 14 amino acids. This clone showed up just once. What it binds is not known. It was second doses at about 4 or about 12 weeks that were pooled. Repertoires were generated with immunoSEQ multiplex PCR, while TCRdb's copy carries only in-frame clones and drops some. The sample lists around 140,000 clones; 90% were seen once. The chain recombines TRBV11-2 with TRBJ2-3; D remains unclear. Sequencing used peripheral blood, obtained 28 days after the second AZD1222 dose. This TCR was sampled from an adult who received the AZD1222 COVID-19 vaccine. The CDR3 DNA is TGTGCCAGCAGCTCGGTGAGGAACACAGATACGCAGTATTTT. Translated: CASSSVRNTDTQYF. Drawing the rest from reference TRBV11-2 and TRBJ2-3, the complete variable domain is EAGVAQSPRYKIIEKRQSVAFWCNPISGHATLYWYQQILGQGPKLLIQFQNNGVVDDSQLPKDRFSAERLKGVDSTLKIQPAKLEDSAVYLCASSSVRNTDTQYFGPGTRLTVL.